The rows below give T cell receptor beta chains drawn from one sample of a study of cytomegalovirus exposure and HLA in healthy donors. TCRdb keeps only in-frame clones here, not all; method: immunoSEQ multiplex PCR. The data contain some 180,000 clones, around four fifths of them singletons. Sample: PBMCs. The receptors stem from a man between 18 and 35 years old in good health and CMV-seronegative. Each CDR3 is given with its conserved first and last residue. Each record gives: clone size, J gene, V gene, CDR3 length, CDR3 protein. Expanded clones get a size class; other rows say once, few or many, or leave the size out.

>few|TRBJ1-1|TRBV9|13
CASSVGVGAEAFF
>.|TRBJ2-7|TRBV10-3|15
CAISELGQATYEQYF
>.|TRBJ2-5|TRBV5-6|14
CASSPGEDQETQYF
>.|TRBJ1-1|TRBV11-3|14
CASSFSSLNTEAFF
>.|TRBJ2-7|TRBV2|15
CASEDVDRESYEQYF
>.|TRBJ2-3|TRBV5-6|17
CASSTGAWRESTDTQYF
>.|TRBJ1-2|TRBV5-1|13
CASSLDSRHGYTF
>few|TRBJ2-3|TRBV7-9|13
CASSLGSADTQYF
>.|TRBJ1-2|TRBV7-2|15
CASSLDRGLLNGYTF
>.|TRBJ1-3|TRBV10-3|12
CAMTGTGNTIYF
>once|TRBJ2-1|TRBV6-1|15
CASSAAGTSRNEQFF
>.|TRBJ1-5|TRBV4-2|15
CASSRETYSNQPQHF
>.|TRBJ2-6|TRBV5-1|18
CASSLTSGRGSGANVLTF
>.|TRBJ2-1|TRBV4-3|18
CASSQEVPGTSRYNEQFF